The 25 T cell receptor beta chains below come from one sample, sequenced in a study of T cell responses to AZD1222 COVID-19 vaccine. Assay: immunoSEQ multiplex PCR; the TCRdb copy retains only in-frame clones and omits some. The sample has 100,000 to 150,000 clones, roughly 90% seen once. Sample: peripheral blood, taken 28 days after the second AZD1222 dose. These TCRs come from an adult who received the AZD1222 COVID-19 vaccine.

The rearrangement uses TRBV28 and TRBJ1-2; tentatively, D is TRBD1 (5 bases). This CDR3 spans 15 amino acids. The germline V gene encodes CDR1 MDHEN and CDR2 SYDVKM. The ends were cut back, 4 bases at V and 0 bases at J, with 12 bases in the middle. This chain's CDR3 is CASSSWGLPNYGYTF. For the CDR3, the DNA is TGTGCCAGCAGTTCCTGGGGCCTTCCTAACTATGGCTACACCTTC.

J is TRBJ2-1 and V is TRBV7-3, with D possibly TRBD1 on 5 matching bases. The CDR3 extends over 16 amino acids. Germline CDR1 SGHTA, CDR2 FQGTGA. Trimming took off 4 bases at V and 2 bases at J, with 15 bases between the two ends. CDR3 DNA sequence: TGTGCCAGCAGCTGGGGCTCCCCGCTGGCCTACAATGAGCAGTTCTTC. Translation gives CASSWGSPLAYNEQFF.

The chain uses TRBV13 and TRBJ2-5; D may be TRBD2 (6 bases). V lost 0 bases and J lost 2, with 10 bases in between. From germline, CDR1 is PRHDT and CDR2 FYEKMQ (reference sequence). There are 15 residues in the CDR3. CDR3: CASSLGPSGQETQYF. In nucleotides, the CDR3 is TGTGCCAGCAGCTTAGGCCCCAGCGGGCAAGAGACCCAGTACTTC. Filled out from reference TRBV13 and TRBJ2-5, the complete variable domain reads AAGVIQSPRHLIKEKRETATLKCYPIPRHDTVYWYQQGPGQDPQFLISFYEKMQSDKGSIPDRFSAQQFSDYHSELNMSSLELGDSALYFCASSLGPSGQETQYFGPGTRLLVL.

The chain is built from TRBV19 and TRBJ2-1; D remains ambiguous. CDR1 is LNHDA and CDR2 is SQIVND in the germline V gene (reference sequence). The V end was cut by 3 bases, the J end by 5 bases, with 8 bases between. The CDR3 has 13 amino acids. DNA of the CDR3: TGTGCCAGTAGTATGGAAGGGAACAATGAGCAGTTCTTC. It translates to CASSMEGNNEQFF. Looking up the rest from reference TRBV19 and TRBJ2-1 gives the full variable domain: DGGITQSPKYLFRKEGQNVTLSCEQNLNHDAMYWYRQDPGQGLRLIYYSQIVNDFQKGDIAEGYSVSREKKESFPLTVTSAQKNPTAFYLCASSMEGNNEQFFGPGTRLTVL.

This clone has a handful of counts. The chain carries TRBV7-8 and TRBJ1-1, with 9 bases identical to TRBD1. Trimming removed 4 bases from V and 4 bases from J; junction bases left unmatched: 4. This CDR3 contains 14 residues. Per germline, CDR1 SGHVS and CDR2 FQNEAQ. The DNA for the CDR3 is TGTGCCAGCAGCTCCCGACAGGGGGTCACTGAAGCTTTCTTT. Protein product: CASSSRQGVTEAFF.

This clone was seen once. The CDR3 nucleotides are TGTGCCAGCAGTTACTCGAGGGACAGCTACTATGGCTACACCTTC. Translated: CASSYSRDSYYGYTF. This chain links TRBV6-2 or TRBV6-3 with TRBJ1-2; 7 positions agree with TRBD1. After removal of 0 bases from V and 3 bases from J, the junction contained 4 bases not matched to a gene. This CDR3 has 15 amino acids. Germline V lookup: CDR1 MNHEY, CDR2 SVGEGT.

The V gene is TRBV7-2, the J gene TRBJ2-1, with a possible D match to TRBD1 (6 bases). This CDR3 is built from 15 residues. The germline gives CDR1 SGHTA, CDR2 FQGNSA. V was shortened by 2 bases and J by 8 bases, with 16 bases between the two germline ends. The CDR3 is CASSLWGYRAHEQFF. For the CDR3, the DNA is TGTGCCAGCAGCTTATGGGGTTACAGGGCGCATGAGCAGTTCTTC. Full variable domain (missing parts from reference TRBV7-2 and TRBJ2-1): GAGVSQSPSNKVTEKGKDVELRCDPISGHTALYWYRQSLGQGLEFLIYFQGNSAPDKSGLPSDRFSAERTGGSVSTLTIQRTQQEDSAVYLCASSLWGYRAHEQFFGPGTRLTVL.

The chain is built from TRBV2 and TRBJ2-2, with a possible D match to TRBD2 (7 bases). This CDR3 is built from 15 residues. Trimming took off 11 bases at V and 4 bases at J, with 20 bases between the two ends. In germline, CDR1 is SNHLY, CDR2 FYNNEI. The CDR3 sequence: CAPGEGGRSTGELFF. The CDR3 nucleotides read TGTGCCCCCGGGGAGGGGGGGAGGAGCACCGGGGAGCTGTTTTTT.

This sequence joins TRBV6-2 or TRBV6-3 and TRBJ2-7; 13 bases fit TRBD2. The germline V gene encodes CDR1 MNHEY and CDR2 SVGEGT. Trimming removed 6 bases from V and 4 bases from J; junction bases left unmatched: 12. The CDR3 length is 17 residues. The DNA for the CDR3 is TGTGCCAGCAGCTCAGCGTTACGACTAGCGGGGGGATACGAGCAGTACTTC. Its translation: CASSSALRLAGGYEQYF.

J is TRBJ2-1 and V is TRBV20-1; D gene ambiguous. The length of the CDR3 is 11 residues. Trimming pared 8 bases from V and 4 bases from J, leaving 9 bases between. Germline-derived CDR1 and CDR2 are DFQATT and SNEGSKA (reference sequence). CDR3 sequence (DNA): TGCAGTTCCCACCTGTACAATGAGCAGTTCTTC. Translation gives CSSHLYNEQFF.

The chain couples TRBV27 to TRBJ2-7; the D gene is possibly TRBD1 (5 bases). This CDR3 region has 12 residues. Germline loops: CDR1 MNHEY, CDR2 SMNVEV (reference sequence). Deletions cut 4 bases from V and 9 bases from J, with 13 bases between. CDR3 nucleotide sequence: TGTGCCAGCAGTTCAGACAGCCGCAGGCAGTACTTC. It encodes CASSSDSRRQYF.

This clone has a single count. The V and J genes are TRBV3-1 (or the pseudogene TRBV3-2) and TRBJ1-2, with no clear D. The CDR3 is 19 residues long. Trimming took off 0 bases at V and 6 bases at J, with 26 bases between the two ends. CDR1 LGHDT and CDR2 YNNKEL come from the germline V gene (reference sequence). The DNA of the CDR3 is TGTGCCAGCAGCCAAGAAGGGAAAGGGAGGGCCTTGTCATTAAATGGCTACACCTTC. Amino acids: CASSQEGKGRALSLNGYTF.

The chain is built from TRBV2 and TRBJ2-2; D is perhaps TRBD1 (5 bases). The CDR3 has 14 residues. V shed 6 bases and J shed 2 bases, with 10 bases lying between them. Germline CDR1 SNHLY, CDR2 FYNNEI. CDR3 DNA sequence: TGTGCCAGCAGCATCGGACATAACACCGGGGAGCTGTTTTTT. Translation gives CASSIGHNTGELFF.

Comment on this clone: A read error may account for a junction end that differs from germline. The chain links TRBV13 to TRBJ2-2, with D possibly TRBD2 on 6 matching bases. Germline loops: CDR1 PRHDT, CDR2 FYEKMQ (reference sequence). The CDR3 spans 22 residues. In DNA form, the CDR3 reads TGTGCCGGCAGCTTACTTTCGGTCGGGGGTCTCAGCGGCAACCAGAACACCGGGGAGCTGTTTTTT. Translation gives CAGSLLSVGGLSGNQNTGELFF.

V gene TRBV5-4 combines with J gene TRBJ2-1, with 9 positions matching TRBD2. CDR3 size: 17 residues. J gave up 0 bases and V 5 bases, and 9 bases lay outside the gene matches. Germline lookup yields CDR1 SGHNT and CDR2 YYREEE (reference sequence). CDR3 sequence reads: CASSSRSGRYSYNEQFF. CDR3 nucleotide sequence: TGTGCCAGCAGTTCCCGAAGCGGGAGGTACTCCTACAATGAGCAGTTCTTC. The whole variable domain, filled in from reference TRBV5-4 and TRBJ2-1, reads ETGVTQSPTHLIKTRGQQVTLRCSSQSGHNTVSWYQQALGQGPQFIFQYYREEENGRGNFPPRFSGLQFPNYSSELNVNALELDDSALYLCASSSRSGRYSYNEQFFGPGTRLTVL.

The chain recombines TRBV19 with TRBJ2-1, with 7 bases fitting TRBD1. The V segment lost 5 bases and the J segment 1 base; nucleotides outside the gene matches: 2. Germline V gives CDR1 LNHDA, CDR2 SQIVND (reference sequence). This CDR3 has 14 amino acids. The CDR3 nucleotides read TGTGCCAGTAGTCCACAGGGGTCCTACAATGAGCAGTTCTTC. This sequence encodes CASSPQGSYNEQFF.

The CDR3 here is CASSIGYVAGSSYEQYF. In DNA form, the CDR3 reads TGTGCCAGTAGTATTGGGTATGTGGCGGGGAGCTCCTACGAGCAGTACTTC. The chain employs TRBV19 and TRBJ2-7; a weak D match, TRBD2 (6 bases). Deletions cut 3 bases from V and 0 bases from J, with 18 bases between. The CDR3 runs 17 residues. From germline, CDR1 is LNHDA and CDR2 SQIVND (reference sequence).

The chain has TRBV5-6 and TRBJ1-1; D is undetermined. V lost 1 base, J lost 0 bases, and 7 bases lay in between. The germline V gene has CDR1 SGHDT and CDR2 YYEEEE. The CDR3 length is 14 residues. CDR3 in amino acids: CASSLITLNTEAFF. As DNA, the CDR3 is TGTGCCAGCAGCTTGATTACATTGAACACTGAAGCTTTCTTT.

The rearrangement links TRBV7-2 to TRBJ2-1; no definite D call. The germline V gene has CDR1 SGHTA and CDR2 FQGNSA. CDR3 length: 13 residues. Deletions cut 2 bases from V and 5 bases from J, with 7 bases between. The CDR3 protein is CASSLRIDNEQFF. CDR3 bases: TGTGCCAGCAGCTTAAGGATCGACAATGAGCAGTTCTTC.

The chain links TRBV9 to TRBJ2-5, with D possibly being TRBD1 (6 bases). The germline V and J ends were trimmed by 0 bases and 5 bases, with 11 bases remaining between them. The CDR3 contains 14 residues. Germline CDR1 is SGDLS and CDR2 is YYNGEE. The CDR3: CASSVVRGHETQYF. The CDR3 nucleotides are TGTGCCAGCAGCGTAGTAAGGGGACACGAGACCCAGTACTTC.

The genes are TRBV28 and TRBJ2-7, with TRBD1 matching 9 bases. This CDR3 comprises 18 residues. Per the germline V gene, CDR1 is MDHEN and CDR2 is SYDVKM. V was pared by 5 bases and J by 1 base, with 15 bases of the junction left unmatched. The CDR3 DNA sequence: TGTGCCAGCAGTCCCCTCTCCCCCGGGACAGGGTATTCCTACGAGCAGTACTTC. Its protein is CASSPLSPGTGYSYEQYF.

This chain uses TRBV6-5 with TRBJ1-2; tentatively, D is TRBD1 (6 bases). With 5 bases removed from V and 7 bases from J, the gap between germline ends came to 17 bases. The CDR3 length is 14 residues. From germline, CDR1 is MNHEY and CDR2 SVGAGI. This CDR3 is CASSPTGMNGGYTF. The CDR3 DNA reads TGTGCCAGCAGTCCTACAGGGATGAATGGTGGCTACACCTTC.

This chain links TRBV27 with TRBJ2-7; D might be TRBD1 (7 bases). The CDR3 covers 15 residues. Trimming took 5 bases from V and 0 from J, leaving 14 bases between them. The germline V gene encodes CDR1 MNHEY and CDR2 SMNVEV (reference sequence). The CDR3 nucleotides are TGTGCCAGCAGTCCGCGGGACAGCCGCTCCTACGAGCAGTACTTC. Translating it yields CASSPRDSRSYEQYF.

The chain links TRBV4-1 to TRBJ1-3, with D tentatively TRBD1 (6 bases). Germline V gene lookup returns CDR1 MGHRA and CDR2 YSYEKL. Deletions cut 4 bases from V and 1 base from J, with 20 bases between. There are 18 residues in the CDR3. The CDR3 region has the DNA TGCGCCAGCAGCCGAACTAGAACGACAGGCCTTTCTGGAAACACCATATATTTT. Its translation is CASSRTRTTGLSGNTIYF.

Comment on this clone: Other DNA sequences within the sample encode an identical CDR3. CDR3 protein: CASSFGVGETQYF. CDR3 coding DNA: TGCGCCAGCAGCTTTGGAGTCGGGGAGACCCAGTACTTC. The chain has TRBV5-1 and TRBJ2-5; D is uncertain. This CDR3 is 13 amino acids long. From germline, CDR1 is SGHRS and CDR2 YFSETQ. V lost 2 bases and J lost 5, with 10 bases in between.